The 15 T cell receptor beta chains below come from one sample, sequenced in a study of siplizumab effects on memory and regulatory T cells. The protocol was immunoSEQ multiplex PCR, while the TCRdb copy is restricted to in-frame clones and leaves out a portion. The table lists about 100,000 clones, 91% of them singletons. Specimen: CD4+ T cells sorted from blood. The receptors originated from a human donor in good health.

The chain carries TRBV7-3 and TRBJ2-7; 7 nucleotides line up with TRBD1. The CDR3 sequence is 14 residues long. Germline CDR1 is SGHTA and CDR2 is FQGTGA. The V gene end was trimmed by 5 bases and the J gene end by 3 bases; junction bases not matched to a gene: 7. As DNA, the CDR3 is TGTGCCAGCAGCCCCTACCGGGACAGCTACGAGCAGTACTTC. This gives the protein CASSPYRDSYEQYF.

The chain carries TRBV18 and TRBJ1-3; D uncertain. The CDR3 spans 16 residues. CDR1 KGHSH and CDR2 LQKENI come from the germline V gene. Trimming took 0 bases from V and 2 from J, leaving 11 bases between them. CDR3 amino acids: CASSPPNTQTGNTIYF. DNA of the CDR3: TGTGCCAGCTCACCACCCAACACCCAGACTGGAAACACCATATATTTT.

V gene TRBV6-5 combines with J gene TRBJ1-1; D is unresolved. The CDR3 extends over 11 amino acids. Germline-derived CDR1 and CDR2 are MNHEY and SVGAGI. V gave up 2 bases and J gave up 7 bases, with 5 bases separating them. CDR3 bases: TGTGCCAGCAGTTACCGGGGTGAAGCTTTCTTT. Protein sequence: CASSYRGEAFF.

This clone was observed a single time. The rearrangement links TRBV7-3 to TRBJ2-2, with TRBD2 matching over 11 bases. This CDR3 has 17 amino acids. CDR1 is SGHTA and CDR2 is FQGTGA in the germline V gene. Trimming cost V 5 bases and J 0 bases; bases outside gene matches: 5. CDR3 loop: CASSKLAGATNTGELFF. CDR3 sequence (DNA): TGTGCCAGCAGCAAACTAGCGGGGGCCACGAACACCGGGGAGCTGTTTTTT.

This clone was recorded a few times. This sequence joins TRBV2 and TRBJ1-6; TRBD1 matches at 7 bases. Losses at the gene ends were 1 base for V and 6 bases for J; bases not matched to a gene: 3. The germline CDR1 and CDR2 sequences are SNHLY and FYNNEI. The CDR3 contains 15 residues. In DNA, the CDR3 is TGTGCCAGCAGTGAAGAACAGGGGTTTAATTCACCCCTCCACTTT. The encoded protein is CASSEEQGFNSPLHF. Complete variable domain (other parts from reference TRBV2 and TRBJ1-6): EPEVTQTPSHQVTQMGQEVILRCVPISNHLYFYWYRQILGQKVEFLVSFYNNEISEKSEIFDDQFSVERPDGSNFTLKIRSTKLEDSAMYFCASSEEQGFNSPLHFGNGTRLTVT.

The rearrangement links TRBV7-9 to TRBJ2-7, with TRBD2 matching 9 bases. Germline V CDR1 and CDR2: SEHNR, FQNEAQ (reference sequence). The CDR3 spans 15 residues. The V segment lost 4 bases and the J segment 7 bases; nucleotides outside the gene matches: 11. The CDR3 region is CASSSTGTSKGEQYF. CDR3 DNA: TGTGCCAGCAGCTCTACCGGGACTAGCAAAGGGGAGCAGTACTTC.

The chain joins TRBV4-2 to TRBJ2-2; D is possibly TRBD1 or TRBD2 (5 bases each). The germline V and J ends were trimmed by 3 bases and 7 bases, with 9 bases remaining between them. This CDR3 region has 13 residues. The germline gives CDR1 LGHNA, CDR2 YNFKEQ. The DNA for the CDR3 is TGTGCCAGCAGCCATGGGGCGGGCGGGGAGCTGTTTTTT. This sequence encodes CASSHGAGGELFF.

This clone occurred a few times. The rearrangement joins TRBV11-3 to TRBJ2-3; D may correspond to TRBD1 or TRBD2 (6 bases each). The germline gives CDR1 SGHNT, CDR2 YENEEA. Trimming left V 3 bases short and J 2 bases short, with 12 bases between. This CDR3 comprises 15 residues. This CDR3 reads CASSFSGADTDTQYF. DNA of the CDR3: TGTGCCAGCAGCTTTTCGGGGGCCGACACAGATACGCAGTATTTT.

The V and J genes are TRBV18 and TRBJ1-2, with D uncertain. CDR3 length: 17 residues. Trimming took 4 bases from V and 4 from J, leaving 22 bases between them. Germline-derived CDR1 and CDR2 are KGHSH and LQKENI. CDR3 bases: TGTGCCAGCTCACTCGGAGCCCCTGTGTTATCAAGCTATGGCTACACCTTC. Translation gives CASSLGAPVLSSYGYTF. Full variable domain (rest looked up from reference TRBV18 and TRBJ1-2): NAGVMQNPRHLVRRRGQEARLRCSPMKGHSHVYWYRQLPEEGLKFMVYLQKENIIDESGMPKERFSAEFPKEGPSILRIQQVVRGDSAAYFCASSLGAPVLSSYGYTFGSGTRLTVV.

The chain couples TRBV19 to TRBJ2-1; 7 nucleotides match TRBD1. There are 12 residues in the CDR3. Germline V gene lookup returns CDR1 LNHDA and CDR2 SQIVND (reference sequence). Trimming removed 6 bases from V and 15 bases from J; junction bases left unmatched: 11. The CDR3 sequence is CASSIDRDPRFF. CDR3 DNA sequence: TGTGCCAGTAGCATCGACAGGGACCCCCGGTTCTTC.

This clone was picked up one time. J is TRBJ2-3 and V is TRBV10-3; D might be TRBD2 (5 bases). CDR1 ENHRY and CDR2 SYGVKD come from the germline V gene. The CDR3 is 17 amino acids. The V end was cut by 0 bases, the J end by 6 bases, with 19 bases between. The CDR3 protein is CAISESGPGVYSDTQYF. The CDR3, as DNA: TGTGCCATCAGTGAGTCAGGGCCCGGGGTTTATTCCGATACGCAGTATTTT.

This clone was seen a single time. CDR3 residues: CASGLVVLDTTYEQYF. The CDR3 region has the DNA TGTGCTAGTGGTTTGGTAGTTTTGGACACTACCTACGAGCAGTACTTC. The V and J genes are TRBV12-5 and TRBJ2-7, with a possible D match to TRBD1 (5 bases). There are 16 residues in the CDR3. CDR1 LGHNT and CDR2 FRNRAP come from the germline V gene. Between the trimmed V and J ends, which lost 0 bases and 2 bases, there was a span of 14 bases.

The rearrangement links TRBV28 to TRBJ2-7, with TRBD1 matching 9 bases. With V trimmed by 6 bases and J by 5 bases, 8 bases remained unmatched. CDR3 length: 14 amino acids. Germline V gene data show CDR1 as MDHEN and CDR2 as SYDVKM. The CDR3 sequence is CASRFSDRGNEQYF. The CDR3 bases are TGTGCCAGCAGATTCTCCGACAGGGGGAACGAGCAGTACTTC.

The chain links TRBV19 to TRBJ1-3; D not certain. Per the germline V gene, CDR1 is LNHDA and CDR2 is SQIVND (reference sequence). The length of the CDR3 is 16 residues. Trimming stripped 3 bases from V and 0 bases from J, with 12 bases between. CDR3 amino acids: CASSIGSLLSGNTIYF. As DNA, the CDR3 is TGTGCCAGTAGTATTGGCAGTCTGCTCTCTGGAAACACCATATATTTT. Full variable domain (outside the CDR3, taken from reference TRBV19 and TRBJ1-3): DGGITQSPKYLFRKEGQNVTLSCEQNLNHDAMYWYRQDPGQGLRLIYYSQIVNDFQKGDIAEGYSVSREKKESFPLTVTSAQKNPTAFYLCASSIGSLLSGNTIYFGEGSWLTVV.

This chain links TRBV6-5 with TRBJ2-1; possibly TRBD2 for D (5 bases). The CDR3 is 12 amino acids. Germline values: CDR1 MNHEY, CDR2 SVGAGI. Written as DNA, the CDR3 is TGTCCTAAGGCCGGGGAGTACAATGAGCAGTTCTTC. Translation gives CPKAGEYNEQFF.